The text below deals with one T cell receptor beta chain. Its specificity is unknown. Additional DNA sequences in this sample encode the identical CDR3. The germline V and J ends were trimmed by 2 bases and 3 bases, with 8 bases remaining between them. There are 13 residues in the CDR3. Germline V lookup: CDR1 SGHRS, CDR2 YFSETQ. The data are from a study of shared clonotypes between healthy human individuals. Clones were sequenced by immunoSEQ multiplex PCR, and TCRdb holds only the in-frame ones, with some missing. The sample consists of about 2.3 million clones, approximately 93% of them appearing once. Study conclusions and caveats: A few donors held around 5% of naive CD4 clonotypes in common.

This clonotype was sampled from a young man in good health. Some clones in this sample may be carry-over from other donors' samples. The chain employs TRBV5-1 and TRBJ2-5, with D perhaps matching TRBD1 (5 bases). Source material: naive CD4+ T cells from PBMCs. Subset: CD45RA+ positively selected. CDR3 loop: CASSLGVEETQYF. DNA of the CDR3: TGCGCCAGCAGCTTAGGGGTGGAAGAGACCCAGTACTTC.